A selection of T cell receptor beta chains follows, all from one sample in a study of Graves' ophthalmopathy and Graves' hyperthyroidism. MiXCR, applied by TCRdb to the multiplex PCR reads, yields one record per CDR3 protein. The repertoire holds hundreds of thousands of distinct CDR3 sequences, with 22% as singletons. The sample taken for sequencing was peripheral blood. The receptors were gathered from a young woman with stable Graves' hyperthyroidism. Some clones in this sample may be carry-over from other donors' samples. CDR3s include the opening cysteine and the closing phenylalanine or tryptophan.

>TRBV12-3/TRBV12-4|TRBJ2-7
CASSFRRRRYEQYF
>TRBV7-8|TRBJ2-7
CASSLVGGAIGEQYF
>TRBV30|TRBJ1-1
CAWSLGGGGTEAFF
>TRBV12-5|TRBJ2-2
CASGEDSYTGELFF
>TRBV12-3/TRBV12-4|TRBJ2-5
CASSLALGQGEETQYF
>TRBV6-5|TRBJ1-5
CASSRTGHQPQHF
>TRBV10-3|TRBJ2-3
CAISDRAGTDTQYF
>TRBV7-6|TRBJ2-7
CASSLTSGKLPYEQYF
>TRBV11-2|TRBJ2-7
CARHVASYEQYF
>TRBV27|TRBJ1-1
CASSLIPGHLNTEAFF
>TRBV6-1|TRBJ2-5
CASSKGLDLGETQYF
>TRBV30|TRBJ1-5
CAYRHRGTEPQHF
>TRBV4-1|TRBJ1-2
CASSQDSGQGYGYTF
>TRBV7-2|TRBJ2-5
CASSLIGRGETQYF
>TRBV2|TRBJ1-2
CASSQTVYGYTF